The entry that follows covers one T cell receptor (beta chain) sequence. The sample originates from a study of blood T cell repertoires in COVID-19. On the study more broadly: Whether acute or convalescent, the COVID-19 samples came from the United States, Italy and Spain. T cells, B-cell-depleted T cells, or PBMCs supplied cDNA or gDNA.

Authors' processing steps: Estimation of nucleated cell counts relied on the amplification of reference gene primers. Generated by immunoSEQ multiplex PCR, the TCRdb table keeps only in-frame clones and is missing some. V and J calls and clone size follow that table, whereas D and trimming were derived from the DNA. This sample has 55,000 to 85,000 clones, with 80% to 90% found just once. This CDR3 region has 15 residues. From germline, CDR1 is SGHTA and CDR2 FQGNSA. With 1 base removed from V and 3 bases from J, the gap between germline ends came to 12 bases. This sequence originates from a woman under 30 with acute or convalescent COVID-19. The specimen was peripheral blood. The rearrangement joins TRBV7-2 to TRBJ2-5; D not certain. The CDR3 bases are TGTGCCAGCAGCTTAGGAGTAGCCCGAGAAGAGACCCAGTACTTC. Amino acids: CASSLGVAREETQYF.